The clone carrying this T cell receptor beta chain appeared a few times. The CDR3 extends over 14 amino acids. V dropped 3 bases and J dropped 5; count of bases not matched to a gene: 5. The data were obtained in a study of patients and donors after allogeneic stem cell transplantation. Via MiXCR, TCRdb re-called the RT-PCR reads, giving one row per CDR3 protein. The sample carries about 40,000 distinct CDR3 sequences, 25% to 40% recorded once. This receptor was taken from a human donor who was either an allogeneic HSCT recipient or a stem cell or donor lymphocyte infusion donor (not recorded which). It is not recorded whose cells these are; they may come from a transplant donor. The rearrangement uses TRBV12-3 or TRBV12-4 and TRBJ1-2; 8 bases match TRBD1. The specimen sequenced was blood, either unsorted or a sorted T cell fraction (not recorded which). In DNA, the CDR3 is TGTGCCAGCAGTTTTGACAGGGGTGGTTATGGCTACACCTTC. Translated: CASSFDRGGYGYTF.